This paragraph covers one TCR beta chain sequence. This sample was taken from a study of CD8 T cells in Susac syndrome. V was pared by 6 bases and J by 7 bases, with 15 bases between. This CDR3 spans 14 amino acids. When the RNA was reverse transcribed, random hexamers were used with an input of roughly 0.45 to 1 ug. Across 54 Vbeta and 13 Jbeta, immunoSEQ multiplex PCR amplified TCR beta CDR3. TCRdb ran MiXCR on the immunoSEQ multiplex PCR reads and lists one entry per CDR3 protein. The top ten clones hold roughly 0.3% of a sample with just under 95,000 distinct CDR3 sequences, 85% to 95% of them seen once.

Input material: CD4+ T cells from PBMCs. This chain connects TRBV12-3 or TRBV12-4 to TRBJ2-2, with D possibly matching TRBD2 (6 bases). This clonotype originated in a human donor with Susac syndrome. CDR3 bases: TGTGCCAGCAGCCCCGCGGGCGGGGTCGGGGAGCTGTTTTTT. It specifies CASSPAGGVGELFF.